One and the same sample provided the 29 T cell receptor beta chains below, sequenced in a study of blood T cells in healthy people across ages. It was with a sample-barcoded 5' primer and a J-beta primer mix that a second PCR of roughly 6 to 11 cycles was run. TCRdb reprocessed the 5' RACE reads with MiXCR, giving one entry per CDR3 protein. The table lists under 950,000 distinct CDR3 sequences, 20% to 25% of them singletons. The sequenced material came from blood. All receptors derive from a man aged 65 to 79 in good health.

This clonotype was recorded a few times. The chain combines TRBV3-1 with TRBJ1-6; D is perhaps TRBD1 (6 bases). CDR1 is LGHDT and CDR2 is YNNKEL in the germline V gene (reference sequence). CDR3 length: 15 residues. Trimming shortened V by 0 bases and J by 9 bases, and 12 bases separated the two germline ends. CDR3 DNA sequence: TGTGCCAGCAGCCAAGAGGACAGACCCCTTTCACCCCTCCACTTT. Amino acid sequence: CASSQEDRPLSPLHF.

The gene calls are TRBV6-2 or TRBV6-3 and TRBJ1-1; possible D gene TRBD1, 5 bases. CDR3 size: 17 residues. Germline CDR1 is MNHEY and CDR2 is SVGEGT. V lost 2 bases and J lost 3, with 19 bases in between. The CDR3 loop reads CASSYPRGPTGDTEAFF. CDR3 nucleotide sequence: TGTGCCAGCAGTTACCCTCGAGGCCCGACGGGGGACACTGAAGCTTTCTTT.

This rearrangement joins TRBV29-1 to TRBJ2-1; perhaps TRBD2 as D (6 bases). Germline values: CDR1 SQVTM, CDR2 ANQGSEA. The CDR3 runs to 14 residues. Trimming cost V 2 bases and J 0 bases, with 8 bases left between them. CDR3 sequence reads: CSVETSRSYNEQFF. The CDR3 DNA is TGCAGCGTTGAAACTAGCCGCTCCTACAATGAGCAGTTCTTC.

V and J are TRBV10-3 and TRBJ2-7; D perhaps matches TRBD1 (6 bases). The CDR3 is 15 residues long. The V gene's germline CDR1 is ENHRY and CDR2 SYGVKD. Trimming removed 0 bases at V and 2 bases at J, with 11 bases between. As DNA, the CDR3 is TGTGCCATCAGTGAGTCCGGACAGATGACCTACGAGCAGTACTTC. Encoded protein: CAISESGQMTYEQYF.

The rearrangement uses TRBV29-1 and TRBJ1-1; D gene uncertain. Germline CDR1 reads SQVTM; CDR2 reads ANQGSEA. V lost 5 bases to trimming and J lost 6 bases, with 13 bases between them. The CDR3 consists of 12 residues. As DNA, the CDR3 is TGCAGCGTTCGTCCGGCCGAGGCTGAAGCTTTCTTT. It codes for CSVRPAEAEAFF.

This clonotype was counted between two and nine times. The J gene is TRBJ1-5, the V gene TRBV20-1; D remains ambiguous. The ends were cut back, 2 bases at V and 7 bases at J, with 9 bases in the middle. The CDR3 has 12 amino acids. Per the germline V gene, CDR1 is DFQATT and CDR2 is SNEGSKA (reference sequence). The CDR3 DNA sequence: TGCAGTGCTAGAATTTTCGGCCAGCCCCAGCATTTT. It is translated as CSARIFGQPQHF.

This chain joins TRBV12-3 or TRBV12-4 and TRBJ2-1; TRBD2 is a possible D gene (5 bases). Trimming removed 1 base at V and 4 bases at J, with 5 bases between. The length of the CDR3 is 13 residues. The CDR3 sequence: CASSLGEYNEQFF. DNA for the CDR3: TGTGCCAGCAGTTTAGGGGAGTACAATGAGCAGTTCTTC.

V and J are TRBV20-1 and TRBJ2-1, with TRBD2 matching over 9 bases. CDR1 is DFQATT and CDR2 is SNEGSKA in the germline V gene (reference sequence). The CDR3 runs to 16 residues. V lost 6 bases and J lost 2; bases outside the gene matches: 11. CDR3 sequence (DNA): TGCAGTGCACCCACGATAGCGGGAGCGGCCTACAATGAGCAGTTCTTC. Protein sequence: CSAPTIAGAAYNEQFF.

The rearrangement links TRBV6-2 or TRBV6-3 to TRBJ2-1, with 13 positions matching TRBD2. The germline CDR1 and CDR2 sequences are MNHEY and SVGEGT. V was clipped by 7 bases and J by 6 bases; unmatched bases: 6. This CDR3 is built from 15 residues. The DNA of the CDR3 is TGTGCCAGCAATCCGGGACTAGCGGGGCCCAATGAGCAGTTCTTC. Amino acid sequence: CASNPGLAGPNEQFF.

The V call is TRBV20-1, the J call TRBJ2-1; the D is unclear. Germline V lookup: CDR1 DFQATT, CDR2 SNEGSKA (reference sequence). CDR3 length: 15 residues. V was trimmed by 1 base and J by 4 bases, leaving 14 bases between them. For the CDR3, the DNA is TGCAGTGCTAGAGGTGATGGGGTCCCTTACAATGAGCAGTTCTTC. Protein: CSARGDGVPYNEQFF.

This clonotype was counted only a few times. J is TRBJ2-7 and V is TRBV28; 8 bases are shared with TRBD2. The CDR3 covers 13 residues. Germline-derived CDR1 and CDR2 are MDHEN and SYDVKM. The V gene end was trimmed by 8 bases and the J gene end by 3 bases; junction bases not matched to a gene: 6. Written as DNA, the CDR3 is TGTGCCAGCGGTAGCGGGGATAACTACGAGCAGTACTTC. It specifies CASGSGDNYEQYF.

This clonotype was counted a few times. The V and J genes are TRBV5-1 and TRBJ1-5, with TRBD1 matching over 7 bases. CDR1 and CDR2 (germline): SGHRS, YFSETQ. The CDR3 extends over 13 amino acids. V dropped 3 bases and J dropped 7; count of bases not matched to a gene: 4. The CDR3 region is CASSYTGAQPQHF. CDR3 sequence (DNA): TGCGCCAGCAGCTATACAGGGGCCCAGCCCCAGCATTTT.

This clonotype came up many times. The chain's CDR3 is CASSQLSRETQYF. CDR3 nucleotides: TGTGCCAGCAGCCAACTCTCTCGGGAGACCCAGTACTTC. V gene TRBV14 combines with J gene TRBJ2-5; D unresolved. CDR3 length: 13 residues. Trimming took 2 bases from V and 5 from J, leaving 9 bases between them. Germline CDR1 reads SGHDN; CDR2 reads FVKESK.

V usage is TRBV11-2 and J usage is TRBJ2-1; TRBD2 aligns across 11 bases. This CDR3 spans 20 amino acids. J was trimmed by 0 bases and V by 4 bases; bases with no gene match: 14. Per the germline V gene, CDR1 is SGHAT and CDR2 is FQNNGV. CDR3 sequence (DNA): TGTGCCAGCAGCTGGAGGACTAGCGGGTTTCTACTTCGCTCCTACAATGAGCAGTTCTTC. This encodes CASSWRTSGFLLRSYNEQFF.

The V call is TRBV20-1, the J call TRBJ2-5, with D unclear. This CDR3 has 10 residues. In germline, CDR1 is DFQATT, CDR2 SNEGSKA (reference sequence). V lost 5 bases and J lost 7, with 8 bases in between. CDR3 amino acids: CSALDWTQYF. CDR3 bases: TGCAGTGCTCTAGATTGGACCCAGTACTTC.

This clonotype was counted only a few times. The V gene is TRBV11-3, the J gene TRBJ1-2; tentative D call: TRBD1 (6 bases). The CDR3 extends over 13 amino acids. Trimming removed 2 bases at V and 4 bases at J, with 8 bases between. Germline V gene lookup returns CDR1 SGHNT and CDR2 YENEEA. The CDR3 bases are TGTGCCAGCAGCTTACGGACAGCCTATGGCTACACCTTC. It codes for CASSLRTAYGYTF.

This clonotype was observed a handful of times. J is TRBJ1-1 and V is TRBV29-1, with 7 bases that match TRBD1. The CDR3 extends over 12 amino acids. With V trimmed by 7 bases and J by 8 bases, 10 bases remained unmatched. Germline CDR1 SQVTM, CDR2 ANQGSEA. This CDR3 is CSASDRTTEAFF. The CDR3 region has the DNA TGCAGCGCCTCGGACAGGACTACCGAAGCTTTCTTT.

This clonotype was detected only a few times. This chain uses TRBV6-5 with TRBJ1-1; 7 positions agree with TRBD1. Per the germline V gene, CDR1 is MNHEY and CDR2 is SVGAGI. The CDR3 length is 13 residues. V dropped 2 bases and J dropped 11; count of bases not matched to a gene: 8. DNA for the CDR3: TGTGCCAGCAGTTACCCCGGGACAGAGTGGGCTTTCTTT. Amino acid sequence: CASSYPGTEWAFF.

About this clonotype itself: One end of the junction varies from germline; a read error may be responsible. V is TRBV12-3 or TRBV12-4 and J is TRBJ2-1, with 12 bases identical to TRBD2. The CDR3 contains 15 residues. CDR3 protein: CASSFSGLAGNEQLF. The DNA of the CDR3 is TGTGCCAGCAGTTTTTCGGGACTAGCGGGCAATGAGCAGCTCTTC.

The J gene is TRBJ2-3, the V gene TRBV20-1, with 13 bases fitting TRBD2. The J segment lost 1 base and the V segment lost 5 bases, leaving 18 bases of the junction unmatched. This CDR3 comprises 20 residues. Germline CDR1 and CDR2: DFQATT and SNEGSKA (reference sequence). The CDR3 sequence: CSAYGILQGGLAGGTDTQYF. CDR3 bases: TGCAGTGCTTATGGGATACTACAGGGAGGACTAGCGGGAGGCACAGATACGCAGTATTTT.

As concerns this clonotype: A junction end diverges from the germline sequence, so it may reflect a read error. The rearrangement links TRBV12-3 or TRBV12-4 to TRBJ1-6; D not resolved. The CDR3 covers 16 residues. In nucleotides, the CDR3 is TGTGCCAGCACCCCCGACTGGACCTCCTATAATTCACCCATCCACTTT. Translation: CASTPDWTSYNSPIHF.

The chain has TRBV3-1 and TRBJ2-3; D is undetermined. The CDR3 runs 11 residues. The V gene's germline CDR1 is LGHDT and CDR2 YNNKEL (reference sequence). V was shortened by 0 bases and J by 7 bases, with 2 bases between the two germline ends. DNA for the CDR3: TGTGCCAGCAGCCAAGAATATACGCAGTATTTT. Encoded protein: CASSQEYTQYF.

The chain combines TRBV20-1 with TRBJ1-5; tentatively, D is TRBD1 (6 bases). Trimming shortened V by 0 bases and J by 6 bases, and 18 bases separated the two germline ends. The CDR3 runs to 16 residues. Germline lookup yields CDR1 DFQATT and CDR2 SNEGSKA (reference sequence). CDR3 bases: TGCAGTGCTAGAGAATACGGGGGCGCAGTCACTCAGCCCCAGCATTTT. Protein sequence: CSAREYGGAVTQPQHF.

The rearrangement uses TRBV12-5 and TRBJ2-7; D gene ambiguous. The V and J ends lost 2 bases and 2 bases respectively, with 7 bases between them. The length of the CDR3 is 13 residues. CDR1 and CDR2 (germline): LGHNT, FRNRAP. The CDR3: CASGLSGPYEQYV. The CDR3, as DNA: TGTGCTAGTGGTTTGTCCGGACCCTACGAGCAGTACGTC.

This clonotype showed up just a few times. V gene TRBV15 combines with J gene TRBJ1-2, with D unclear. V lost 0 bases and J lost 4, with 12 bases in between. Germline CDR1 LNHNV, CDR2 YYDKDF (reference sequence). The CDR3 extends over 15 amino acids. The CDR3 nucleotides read TGTGCCACCAGCAGAGATAAAGGACGGGTCTATGGCTACACCTTC. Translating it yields CATSRDKGRVYGYTF.

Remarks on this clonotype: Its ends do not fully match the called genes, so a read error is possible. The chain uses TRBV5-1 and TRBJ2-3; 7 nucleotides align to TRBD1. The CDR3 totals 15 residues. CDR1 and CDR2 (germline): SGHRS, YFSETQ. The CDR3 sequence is CASSLLQGNTHTQYF. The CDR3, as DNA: TGCGCCAGCAGCTTGTTACAGGGGAACACACATACGCAGTATTTT. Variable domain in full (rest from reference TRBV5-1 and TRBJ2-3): KAGVTQTPRYLIKTRGQQVTLSCSPISGHRSVSWYQQTPGQGLQFLFEYFSETQRNKGNFPGRFSGRQFSNSRSEMNVSTLELGDSALYLCASSLLQGNTHTQYFGPGTRLTVL.

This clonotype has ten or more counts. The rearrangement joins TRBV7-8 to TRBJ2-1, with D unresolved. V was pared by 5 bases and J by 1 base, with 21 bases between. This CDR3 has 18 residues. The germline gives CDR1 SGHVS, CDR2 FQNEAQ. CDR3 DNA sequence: TGTGCCAGCAGCCCTGCAGGCCCTCCGAGAATATCCTACAATGAGCAGTTCTTC. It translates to CASSPAGPPRISYNEQFF.

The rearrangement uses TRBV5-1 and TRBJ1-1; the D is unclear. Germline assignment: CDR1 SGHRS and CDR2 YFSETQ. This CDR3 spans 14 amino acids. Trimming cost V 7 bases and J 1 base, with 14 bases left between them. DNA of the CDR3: TGCGCCAGCCGTCGAATCGACGGGAACACTGAAGCTTTCTTT. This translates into CASRRIDGNTEAFF.

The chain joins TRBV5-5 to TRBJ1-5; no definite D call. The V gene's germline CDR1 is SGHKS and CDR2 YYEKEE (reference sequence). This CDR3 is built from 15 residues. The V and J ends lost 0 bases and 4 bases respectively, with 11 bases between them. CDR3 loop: CASSLGFSWNQPQHF. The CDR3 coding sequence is TGTGCCAGCAGCTTGGGATTCAGTTGGAATCAGCCCCAGCATTTT.